These 18 T cell receptor beta chains originate from one sample sequenced in a study of control samples from healthy donors and cancer patients. The data were produced by immunoSEQ multiplex PCR, yet TCRdb's version contains in-frame clones alone and is incomplete. Of some 54,000 clones listed, around 97% were seen once; the top ten hold about 1.9%. The source material was blood. The receptors originated from a woman in her twenties or thirties in good health.

DNA of the CDR3: TGTGCCAGCAGCTTGGTGGCCTCTAGCGGAGCCTTTAAATACGAGCAGTACTTC. It codes for CASSLVASSGAFKYEQYF. The chain uses TRBV5-6 and TRBJ2-7, with 7 bases identical to TRBD2. V trimming: 0 bases; J trimming: 4 bases; junction bases outside the gene matches: 16. This CDR3 is built from 18 residues. Germline CDR1 is SGHDT and CDR2 is YYEEEE.

The rearrangement uses TRBV9 and TRBJ2-5, with 9 bases identical to TRBD2. In germline, CDR1 is SGDLS, CDR2 YYNGEE. The CDR3 sequence is 14 residues long. After removal of 1 base from V and 5 bases from J, the junction contained 3 bases not matched to a gene. In DNA form, the CDR3 reads TGTGCCAGCAGCGTACTAGCGGGGAGCGAGACCCAGTACTTC. It is translated as CASSVLAGSETQYF.

The genes are TRBV28 and TRBJ2-1; the match to TRBD2 covers 10 bases. J gave up 4 bases and V 2 bases, and 11 bases lay outside the gene matches. This CDR3 contains 18 residues. The germline CDR1 and CDR2 sequences are MDHEN and SYDVKM. The CDR3 DNA reads TGTGCCAGCAGTTTACCGCTCTCAAGCGGGAGGGCGTACAATGAGCAGTTCTTC. This sequence encodes CASSLPLSSGRAYNEQFF. Filled out from reference TRBV28 and TRBJ2-1, the complete variable domain reads DVKVTQSSRYLVKRTGEKVFLECVQDMDHENMFWYRQDPGLGLRLIYFSYDVKMKEKGDIPEGYSVSREKKERFSLILESASTNQTSMYLCASSLPLSSGRAYNEQFFGPGTRLTVL.

The J gene is TRBJ2-7, the V gene TRBV28; 12 nucleotides agree with TRBD2. In germline, CDR1 is MDHEN, CDR2 SYDVKM. This CDR3 region has 17 residues. The J segment lost 2 bases and the V segment lost 2 bases, leaving 7 bases of the junction unmatched. The DNA of the CDR3 is TGTGCCAGCAGTTTAGGGCTAGCGGGAGGGCCACCCTACGAGCAGTACTTC. It encodes CASSLGLAGGPPYEQYF.

The CDR3 DNA follows: TGTGCCAGCAGGGACGTATCGCCCGCAGATACGCAGTATTTT. The encoded protein is CASRDVSPADTQYF. The rearrangement links TRBV6-6 to TRBJ2-3, with unresolved D. CDR3 size: 14 residues. The V and J ends lost 6 bases and 4 bases respectively, with 14 bases between them. Germline V gene sequence: CDR1 MNHNY, CDR2 SVGAGI (reference sequence).

This chain joins TRBV2 and TRBJ1-2; 10 nucleotides agree with TRBD1. The CDR3 has 14 amino acids. Unmatched junction bases numbered 2, after V lost 5 bases and J lost 2 bases. CDR1 and CDR2 (germline): SNHLY, FYNNEI. CDR3 in amino acids: CASSPGQGNYGYTF. The CDR3 bases are TGTGCCAGCAGTCCGGGACAGGGGAACTATGGCTACACCTTC.

V usage is TRBV28 and J usage is TRBJ2-3, with TRBD2 matching 10 bases. The CDR3 extends over 16 amino acids. CDR1 and CDR2 (germline): MDHEN, SYDVKM. The V gene end was trimmed by 1 base and the J gene end by 1 base; junction bases not matched to a gene: 2. CDR3 sequence (DNA): TGTGCCAGCAGTTTATATGGGACTAGCGGCACAGATACGCAGTATTTT. It specifies CASSLYGTSGTDTQYF.

In its sample, this clone was seen once. This chain uses TRBV2 with TRBJ1-5; D not resolved. With 3 bases removed from V and 0 bases from J, the gap between germline ends came to 6 bases. Looked up from germline, CDR1 is SNHLY and CDR2 is FYNNEI. The CDR3 contains 14 residues. As DNA, the CDR3 is TGTGCCAGCAGTGACAGATATAGCAATCAGCCCCAGCATTTT. It codes for CASSDRYSNQPQHF.

In DNA form, the CDR3 reads TGTGCCAGCAGTGAGATACTAGAGGGGTTAGGGGATACGCAGTATTTT. This gives the protein CASSEILEGLGDTQYF. The rearrangement links TRBV27 to TRBJ2-3, with D tentatively TRBD1 or TRBD2 (5 bases each). V was shortened by 5 bases and J by 6 bases, with 21 bases between the two germline ends. The CDR3 spans 16 residues. Germline V lookup: CDR1 MNHEY, CDR2 SMNVEV (reference sequence).

V and J are TRBV5-4 and TRBJ2-1; TRBD2 is a possible D gene (6 bases). Germline CDR1 and CDR2: SGHNT and YYREEE (reference sequence). The CDR3 has 14 amino acids. Trimming took 4 bases from V and 5 from J, leaving 13 bases between them. CDR3 region: CASSPGSLNNEQFF. DNA of the CDR3: TGTGCCAGCAGCCCCGGGAGTTTGAACAATGAGCAGTTCTTC.

The chain joins TRBV19 to TRBJ2-3; no definite D call. V shed 6 bases and J shed 4 bases, with 11 bases lying between them. CDR3 length: 13 amino acids. The V gene's germline CDR1 is LNHDA and CDR2 SQIVND (reference sequence). CDR3 in amino acids: CASSLPRADTQYF. The DNA of the CDR3 is TGTGCCAGTAGCCTACCTAGGGCAGATACGCAGTATTTT.

The V gene is TRBV6-5, the J gene TRBJ1-1; 7 nucleotides line up with TRBD1. Germline V gives CDR1 MNHEY, CDR2 SVGAGI. The CDR3 is 14 residues long. Trimming took 5 bases from V and 4 from J; bases not matched to a gene: 7. The DNA for the CDR3 is TGTGCCAGCAGTATCACAGGGGAGGGCACTGAAGCTTTCTTT. Its translation: CASSITGEGTEAFF.

The rearrangement links TRBV7-5 to TRBJ2-1; the table's D call, TRBD1, has no DNA check behind it. TRBV7-5 corresponds to a pseudogene. There are 16 residues in the CDR3. In nucleotides, the CDR3 is TGTGTCAGAAGCTTATACTGGCCAGGGGAATACAATGAGCAGTTCTTC. It is translated as CVRSLYWPGEYNEQFF.

This chain links TRBV10-3 with TRBJ2-1, with TRBD2 matching over 7 bases. CDR1 and CDR2 from the germline V gene are ENHRY and SYGVKD. CDR3 size: 13 residues. With 6 bases clipped from V and 4 bases from J, the junction kept 3 bases outside the gene matches. As DNA, the CDR3 is TGTGCCATCAGCGCTAGCGGTTACAATGAGCAGTTCTTC. Amino acids: CAISASGYNEQFF.

The chain recombines TRBV6-2 or TRBV6-3 with TRBJ2-1, with D unresolved. Germline loops: CDR1 MNHEY, CDR2 SVGEGT. V was pared by 5 bases and J by 8 bases, with 13 bases between. This CDR3 contains 13 residues. CDR3 bases: TGTGCCAGCAGTCCCGGGTCCTTTCATGAGCAGTTCTTC. Translation: CASSPGSFHEQFF.

Only one count was recorded for this clone. This rearrangement joins TRBV28 to TRBJ1-1, with 9 nucleotides matching TRBD1. The CDR3 covers 14 residues. Unmatched junction bases numbered 4, after V lost 4 bases and J lost 4 bases. Germline V gene sequence: CDR1 MDHEN, CDR2 SYDVKM. In nucleotides, the CDR3 is TGTGCCAGCAGTTCGACGACAGGGGGCACTGAAGCTTTCTTT. This encodes CASSSTTGGTEAFF.

V is TRBV6-5 and J is TRBJ2-7; TRBD1 aligns across 7 bases. Unmatched junction bases numbered 2, after V lost 0 bases and J lost 0 bases. Germline-derived CDR1 and CDR2 are MNHEY and SVGAGI. The CDR3 length is 15 residues. The DNA of the CDR3 is TGTGCCAGCAGTTACTCAGGGGACAGCTCCTACGAGCAGTACTTC. This codes for CASSYSGDSSYEQYF.

This clone was seen a single time. The chain recombines TRBV7-4 with TRBJ1-5; unclear D gene. The V gene lost 5 bases and the J gene lost 2 bases, with 25 bases spanning the gap. The CDR3 is 19 amino acids. Germline CDR1 reads SGHVT; CDR2 reads SQSDAQ. CDR3 in DNA: TGTGCCAGCAGCCAGATGGTGGGCAGAACTTACCTTGGCAATCAGCCCCAGCATTTT. Its translation: CASSQMVGRTYLGNQPQHF. The full variable domain, its missing parts supplied by reference TRBV7-4 and TRBJ1-5, is GAGVSQSPRYKVAKRGRDVALRCDSISGHVTLYWYRQTLGQGSEVLTYSQSDAQRDKSGRPSGRFSAERPERSVSTLKIQRTEQGDSAVYLCASSQMVGRTYLGNQPQHFGDGTRLSIL.